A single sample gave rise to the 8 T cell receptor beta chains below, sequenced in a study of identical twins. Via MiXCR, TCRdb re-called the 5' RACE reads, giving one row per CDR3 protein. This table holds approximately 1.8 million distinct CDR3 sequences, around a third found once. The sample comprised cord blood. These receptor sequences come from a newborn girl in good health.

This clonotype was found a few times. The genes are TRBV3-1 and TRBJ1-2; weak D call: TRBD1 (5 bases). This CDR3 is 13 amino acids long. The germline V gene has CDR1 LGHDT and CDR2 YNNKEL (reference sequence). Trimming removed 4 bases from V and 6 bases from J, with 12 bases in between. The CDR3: CASSPETVHGYTF. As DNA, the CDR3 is TGTGCCAGCAGCCCAGAGACAGTCCATGGCTACACCTTC. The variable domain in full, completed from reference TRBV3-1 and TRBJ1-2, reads DTAVSQTPKYLVTQMGNDKSIKCEQNLGHDTMYWYKQDSKKFLKIMFSYNNKELIINETVPNRFSPKSPDKAHLNLHINSLELGDSAVYFCASSPETVHGYTFGSGTRLTVV.

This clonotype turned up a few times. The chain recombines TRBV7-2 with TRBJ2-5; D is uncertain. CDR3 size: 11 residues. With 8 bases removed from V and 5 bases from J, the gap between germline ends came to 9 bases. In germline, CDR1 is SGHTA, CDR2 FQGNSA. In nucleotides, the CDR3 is TGTGCCAGCGGCGACCGTGAGACCCAGTACTTC. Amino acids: CASGDRETQYF.

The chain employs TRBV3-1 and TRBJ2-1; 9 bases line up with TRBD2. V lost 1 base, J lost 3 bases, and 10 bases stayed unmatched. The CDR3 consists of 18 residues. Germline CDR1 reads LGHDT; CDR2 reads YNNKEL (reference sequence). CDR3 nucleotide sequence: TGTGCCAGCAGCCAAGGGCGCCTAGCGGGAAGTCTCTACAATGAGCAGTTCTTC. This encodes CASSQGRLAGSLYNEQFF.

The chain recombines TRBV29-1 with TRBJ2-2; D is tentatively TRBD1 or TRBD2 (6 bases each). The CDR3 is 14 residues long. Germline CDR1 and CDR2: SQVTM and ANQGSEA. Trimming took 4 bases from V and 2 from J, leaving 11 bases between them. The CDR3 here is CSVAGGVNTGELFF. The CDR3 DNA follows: TGCAGCGTTGCCGGGGGCGTTAACACCGGGGAGCTGTTTTTT.

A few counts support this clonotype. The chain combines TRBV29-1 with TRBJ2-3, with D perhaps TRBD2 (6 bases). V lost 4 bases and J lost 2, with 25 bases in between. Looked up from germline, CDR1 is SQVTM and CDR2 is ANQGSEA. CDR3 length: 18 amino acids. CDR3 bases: TGCAGCGTTGTCGTGAAATACGGGGGACTCCCTTTCACAGATACGCAGTATTTT. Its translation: CSVVVKYGGLPFTDTQYF.

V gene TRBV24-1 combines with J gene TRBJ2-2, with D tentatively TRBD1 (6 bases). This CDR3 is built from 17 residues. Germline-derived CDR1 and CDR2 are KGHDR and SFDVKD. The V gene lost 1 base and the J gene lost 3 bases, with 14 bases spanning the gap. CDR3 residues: CATSDFKGQPYTGELFF. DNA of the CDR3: TGTGCCACCAGTGATTTCAAGGGACAACCATACACCGGGGAGCTGTTTTTT.

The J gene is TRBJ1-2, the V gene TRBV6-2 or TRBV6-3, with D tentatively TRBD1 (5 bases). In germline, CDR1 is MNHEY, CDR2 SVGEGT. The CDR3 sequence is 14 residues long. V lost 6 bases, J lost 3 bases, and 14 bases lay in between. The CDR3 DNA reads TGTGCCAGCAGCCCGGGACTCCGGTACTATGGCTACACCTTC. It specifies CASSPGLRYYGYTF.

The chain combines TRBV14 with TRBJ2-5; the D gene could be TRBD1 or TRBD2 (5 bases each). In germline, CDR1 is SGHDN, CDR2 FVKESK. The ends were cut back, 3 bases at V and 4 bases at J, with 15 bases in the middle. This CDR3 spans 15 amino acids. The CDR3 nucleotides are TGTGCCAGCAGCCAGGGTCTCGGGACCCGAGAGACCCAGTACTTC. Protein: CASSQGLGTRETQYF.